The 5 T cell receptor beta chains presented below share a single source sample, sequenced in a study of blood T cell repertoires in COVID-19. Generated by immunoSEQ multiplex PCR, the TCRdb table keeps only in-frame clones and is missing some. The profile shows around 620,000 clones, approximately 90% of them singletons. The sequencing sample was made of peripheral blood. Receptors were obtained from a woman aged 18-29 years with acute or convalescent COVID-19.

The CDR3 DNA is TGTGCCAGCAGCCAAGAAGGGACAGGGACCAATGAGCAGTTCTTC. It codes for CASSQEGTGTNEQFF. The rearrangement uses TRBV3-1 (or the pseudogene TRBV3-2) and TRBJ2-1; TRBD1 matches at 9 bases. Looked up from germline, CDR1 is LGHDT and CDR2 is YNNKEL (reference sequence). After removal of 0 bases from V and 6 bases from J, the junction contained 3 bases not matched to a gene. The CDR3 has 15 amino acids.

The J gene is TRBJ1-1, the V gene TRBV5-8; D gene unclear. Germline lookup yields CDR1 SGHTS and CDR2 YDEGEE. The CDR3 is 15 residues long. Trimming shortened V by 6 bases and J by 1 base, and 16 bases separated the two germline ends. Written as DNA, the CDR3 is TGTGCCAGCACCTGGTGGCGGGATGGGAACACTGAAGCTTTCTTT. Translation: CASTWWRDGNTEAFF.

V usage is TRBV7-2 and J usage is TRBJ2-7; tentative D call: TRBD2 (5 bases). CDR1 is SGHTA, CDR2 FQGNSA, per germline. The CDR3 sequence is 16 residues long. V was cut by 4 bases and J by 0 bases, with 16 bases left in between. The CDR3 loop reads CASSSAAGPSSYEQYF. CDR3 DNA sequence: TGTGCCAGCAGCTCAGCGGCGGGCCCGAGCTCCTACGAGCAGTACTTC.

The chain carries TRBV12-3 or TRBV12-4 and TRBJ1-1; D is uncertain. V lost 5 bases and J lost 7, with 8 bases in between. The CDR3 extends over 11 amino acids. The CDR3 region has the DNA TGTGCCAGCAGTGCACTCCGTGAAGCTTTCTTT. It is translated as CASSALREAFF.

This clone was observed a handful of times. V gene TRBV6-5 combines with J gene TRBJ1-5, with D perhaps TRBD1 (5 bases). The CDR3 is 14 amino acids. V lost 6 bases and J lost 10, with 19 bases in between. Germline values: CDR1 MNHEY, CDR2 SVGAGI. The chain's CDR3 is CASSDGAEVQPQHF. CDR3 in DNA: TGTGCCAGCAGCGATGGGGCAGAGGTACAACCCCAGCATTTT.